Below, 25 T cell receptor beta chains from the same sample are listed, as sequenced in a study of blood T cell repertoires in COVID-19. The table came from immunoSEQ multiplex PCR; TCRdb's copy has only in-frame clones and leaves some out. The sample includes about 270,000 clones, around 90% seen only once; the top ten take roughly 2.3%. The sample comprised peripheral blood. These receptors were taken from a man between 45 and 60 years old with acute or convalescent COVID-19.

V and J are TRBV3-1 (or the pseudogene TRBV3-2) and TRBJ2-5, with 8 bases matching TRBD2. This CDR3 spans 15 amino acids. Per germline, CDR1 LGHDT and CDR2 YNNKEL (reference sequence). After removal of 4 bases from V and 5 bases from J, the junction contained 9 bases not matched to a gene. In DNA, the CDR3 is TGTGCCAGCAGCCCATCCGGGGGGGCCGGGGAGACCCAGTACTTC. This sequence encodes CASSPSGGAGETQYF.

This chain joins TRBV5-4 and TRBJ2-3; a possible D gene is TRBD1 (6 bases). The V end was cut by 4 bases, the J end by 1 base, with 16 bases between. The CDR3 is 16 amino acids. The germline CDR1 and CDR2 sequences are SGHNT and YYREEE (reference sequence). The CDR3 DNA reads TGTGCCAGCAGCCCTTGGGACAACTCGGGCACAGATACGCAGTATTTT. Encoded protein: CASSPWDNSGTDTQYF.

The sample holds one count of this clone. The J gene is TRBJ2-7, the V gene TRBV19; D unresolved. CDR1 and CDR2 from the germline V gene are LNHDA and SQIVND (reference sequence). The CDR3 consists of 13 residues. The V end lost 5 bases, the J end lost 1 base, and 9 bases lay between the germline ends. CDR3 sequence (DNA): TGTGCCAGTAGTCCGGAGTGGTCCTACGAGCAGTACTTC. Translation gives CASSPEWSYEQYF. Based on the CDR3 plus reference TRBV19 and TRBJ2-7, the full variable domain is DGGITQSPKYLFRKEGQNVTLSCEQNLNHDAMYWYRQDPGQGLRLIYYSQIVNDFQKGDIAEGYSVSREKKESFPLTVTSAQKNPTAFYLCASSPEWSYEQYFGPGTRLTVT.

This rearrangement joins TRBV18 to TRBJ1-1; D unclear. V was pared by 1 base and J by 6 bases, with 12 bases between. The CDR3 loop spans 14 amino acids. CDR1 and CDR2 (germline): KGHSH, LQKENI. This CDR3 reads CASSPRKLRAEAFF. The CDR3 coding sequence is TGTGCCAGCTCACCACGTAAACTGAGGGCTGAAGCTTTCTTT.

This chain joins TRBV2 and TRBJ1-2; 7 nucleotides align to TRBD1. CDR1 is SNHLY, CDR2 FYNNEI, per germline. V gave up 5 bases and J gave up 7 bases; unmatched junction bases: 10. The CDR3 contains 14 residues. This chain's CDR3 is CASSNTGVDSGYTF. The DNA for the CDR3 is TGTGCCAGCAGTAATACAGGGGTGGACTCTGGCTACACCTTC.

V usage is TRBV9 and J usage is TRBJ1-6; 8 nucleotides line up with TRBD1. The CDR3 consists of 16 residues. The trim removed 4 bases at V and 5 bases at J, leaving 8 bases unmatched. The germline gives CDR1 SGDLS, CDR2 YYNGEE. In DNA form, the CDR3 reads TGTGCCAGCAGCCCCCCGACAGGGGCGGATAATTCACCCCTCCACTTT. It yields the protein CASSPPTGADNSPLHF.

The genes are TRBV18 and TRBJ1-2; unclear D gene. Looked up from germline, CDR1 is KGHSH and CDR2 is LQKENI. Trimming shortened V by 3 bases and J by 5 bases, and 10 bases separated the two germline ends. This CDR3 region has 13 residues. The CDR3 region is CASSPGALYGYTF. The CDR3 region has the DNA TGTGCCAGCTCACCGGGAGCTCTTTATGGCTACACCTTC.

The table lists this clone with a few counts. The rearrangement uses TRBV29-1 and TRBJ2-5; tentative D call: TRBD1 (6 bases). The CDR3 has 12 residues. Germline V gene data show CDR1 as SQVTM and CDR2 as ANQGSEA. V was trimmed by 7 bases and J by 1 base, leaving 10 bases between them. The CDR3 reads CSAGQPQETQYF. CDR3 bases: TGCAGCGCAGGACAGCCCCAAGAGACCCAGTACTTC.

The rearrangement uses TRBV2 and TRBJ1-5; no clear D gene. Per the germline V gene, CDR1 is SNHLY and CDR2 is FYNNEI. This CDR3 comprises 13 residues. Trimming shortened V by 5 bases and J by 4 bases, and 9 bases separated the two germline ends. The CDR3 DNA sequence: TGTGCCAGCAGTTCCTACGGTAATCAGCCCCAGCATTTT. It yields the protein CASSSYGNQPQHF.

This sequence joins TRBV3-1 (or the pseudogene TRBV3-2) and TRBJ1-6, with D unclear. The length of the CDR3 is 14 residues. Germline-derived CDR1 and CDR2 are LGHDT and YNNKEL (reference sequence). The V end was cut by 5 bases, the J end by 9 bases, with 14 bases between. DNA of the CDR3: TGTGCCAGCAGCTTCCGGGAGCCGAGTTCACCCCTCCACTTT. Translation gives CASSFREPSSPLHF.

Only one count was recorded for this clone. The V call is TRBV5-8, the J call TRBJ2-1; 10 nucleotides match TRBD2. Germline V gene data show CDR1 as SGHTS and CDR2 as YDEGEE. The V gene end was trimmed by 1 base and the J gene end by 0 bases; junction bases not matched to a gene: 7. The CDR3 sequence is 18 residues long. The CDR3 loop reads CASSLKTSGSYSYNEQFF. CDR3 in DNA: TGTGCCAGCAGCTTGAAGACTAGCGGGTCTTACTCCTACAATGAGCAGTTCTTC.

The CDR3 DNA reads as TGTGCAAGTCGCTTAAAATACCCGAGGGGGAAGTATGGCTACACCTTC. Protein product: CASRLKYPRGKYGYTF. The gene calls are TRBV12-2 and TRBJ1-2; the D call of TRBD1 is as the table states it, not checked on the DNA. TRBV12-2 corresponds to a pseudogene. There are 16 residues in the CDR3.

This clone was counted between two and nine times. This rearrangement joins TRBV29-1 to TRBJ1-4; weak D call: TRBD1 (6 bases). V was shortened by 7 bases and J by 4 bases, with 13 bases between the two germline ends. The CDR3 consists of 13 residues. Germline values: CDR1 SQVTM, CDR2 ANQGSEA. The CDR3 sequence is CSAGGAVNEKLFF. CDR3 sequence (DNA): TGCAGCGCTGGGGGGGCCGTTAATGAAAAACTGTTTTTT.

The J gene is TRBJ1-4, the V gene TRBV19; a weak D match, TRBD1 (6 bases). Germline assignment: CDR1 LNHDA and CDR2 SQIVND (reference sequence). The V end lost 6 bases, the J end lost 7 bases, and 15 bases lay between the germline ends. The CDR3 is 14 residues long. CDR3 amino acids: CASSLRGWGEKLFF. The CDR3 coding sequence is TGTGCCAGTAGCCTCAGGGGATGGGGTGAAAAACTGTTTTTT.

This clone was seen many times. V and J are TRBV11-3 and TRBJ2-1; 8 bases align to TRBD1. The J segment lost 5 bases and the V segment lost 5 bases, leaving 11 bases of the junction unmatched. Germline loops: CDR1 SGHNT, CDR2 YENEEA. CDR3 size: 16 residues. DNA for the CDR3: TGTGCCAGCAGCATCGGACAGGGCCTCCCCAACAATGAGCAGTTCTTC. Translation gives CASSIGQGLPNNEQFF.

This chain joins TRBV2 and TRBJ1-5; TRBD1 matches at 7 bases. The CDR3 runs to 14 residues. CDR1 is SNHLY and CDR2 is FYNNEI in the germline V gene. The V gene end was trimmed by 8 bases and the J gene end by 7 bases; junction bases not matched to a gene: 11. As DNA, the CDR3 is TGTGCCAGCGGGGACAGTTCAAGGACCCAGCCCCAGCATTTT. Translation gives CASGDSSRTQPQHF.

Notes on this clone: A far larger clone is just one base off, so this is likely a read error. The chain carries TRBV7-9 and TRBJ1-5; D remains ambiguous. Per germline, CDR1 SEHNR and CDR2 FQNEAQ (reference sequence). CDR3 length equals 12 residues. V lost 5 bases and J 4 bases, leaving 6 bases between the germline ends. The CDR3 DNA reads TGTGCCAGCAGCCCCCAGAATCAGCCCCAGCATTTT. This sequence encodes CASSPQNQPQHF.

This clone came up once. The rearrangement uses TRBV3-1 (or the pseudogene TRBV3-2) and TRBJ2-7; 12 bases are shared with TRBD2. Germline V gene data show CDR1 as LGHDT and CDR2 as YNNKEL (reference sequence). V gave up 6 bases and J gave up 4 bases; unmatched junction bases: 7. The CDR3 sequence is 15 residues long. CDR3 amino acids: CASRASGGAGYEQYF. As DNA, the CDR3 is TGTGCCAGCAGGGCTAGCGGGGGGGCAGGATACGAGCAGTACTTC.

The V and J genes are TRBV3-1 (or the pseudogene TRBV3-2) and TRBJ1-1; possible D gene TRBD1, 5 bases. Germline V lookup: CDR1 LGHDT, CDR2 YNNKEL (reference sequence). The CDR3 runs 14 residues. Trimming stripped 2 bases from V and 1 base from J, with 8 bases between. The CDR3: CASSQSDTNTEAFF. For the CDR3, the DNA is TGTGCCAGCAGCCAATCGGACACGAACACTGAAGCTTTCTTT.

V is TRBV6-5 and J is TRBJ2-2; TRBD2 matches 11 bases. The ends lost 4 bases at V and 8 bases at J; junction bases unmatched: 6. Germline CDR1 reads MNHEY; CDR2 reads SVGAGI. The CDR3 consists of 15 residues. The CDR3 reads CASSLLAGARGELFF. As DNA, the CDR3 is TGTGCCAGCAGTTTACTAGCGGGAGCTCGTGGGGAGCTGTTTTTT.

The gene calls are TRBV14 and TRBJ1-3, with 7 bases that match TRBD1. From germline, CDR1 is SGHDN and CDR2 FVKESK. CDR3 length: 16 amino acids. The trim removed 5 bases at V and 4 bases at J, leaving 11 bases unmatched. The CDR3, as DNA: TGTGCCAGCAGCTCGTACAGGGGAAACAGAGGAAACACCATATATTTT. As protein: CASSSYRGNRGNTIYF.

This chain connects TRBV9 to TRBJ1-1, with a weak D call TRBD1 (5 bases). The germline V and J ends were trimmed by 4 bases and 2 bases, with 15 bases remaining between them. The CDR3 is 15 amino acids. The germline V gene encodes CDR1 SGDLS and CDR2 YYNGEE. The DNA of the CDR3 is TGTGCCAGCAGCTTTGGGGGAGGGCCCAACACTGAAGCTTTCTTT. It encodes CASSFGGGPNTEAFF. The full variable domain, with the rest looked up from reference TRBV9 and TRBJ1-1, is DSGVTQTPKHLITATGQRVTLRCSPRSGDLSVYWYQQSLDQGLQFLIQYYNGEERAKGNILERFSAQQFPDLHSELNLSSLELGDSALYFCASSFGGGPNTEAFFGQGTRLTVV.

This chain connects TRBV7-8 to TRBJ2-1, with D possibly being TRBD1 (6 bases). Trimming cost V 5 bases and J 4 bases, with 9 bases left between them. The CDR3 runs to 13 residues. Germline V gives CDR1 SGHVS, CDR2 FQNEAQ. CDR3 sequence (DNA): TGTGCCAGCAGCGTGGACAGATACAATGAGCAGTTCTTC. Protein: CASSVDRYNEQFF.

The rearrangement links TRBV10-1 to TRBJ2-3; D perhaps matches TRBD1 (6 bases). The CDR3 spans 15 residues. Trimming shortened V by 3 bases and J by 1 base, and 11 bases separated the two germline ends. Germline CDR1 and CDR2: WNHNN and SYGVQD (reference sequence). In nucleotides, the CDR3 is TGCGCCAGCAGTGACAGGGGCAGAGGCACAGATACGCAGTATTTT. Its translation is CASSDRGRGTDTQYF.

The V gene is TRBV19, the J gene TRBJ1-5, with a possible D match to TRBD1 (5 bases). Germline loops: CDR1 LNHDA, CDR2 SQIVND (reference sequence). V lost 3 bases to trimming and J lost 7 bases, with 16 bases between them. The CDR3 length is 15 residues. CDR3 protein: CASSIPGRDFQPQHF. The CDR3 coding sequence is TGTGCCAGTAGTATCCCAGGGAGGGATTTCCAGCCCCAGCATTTT.